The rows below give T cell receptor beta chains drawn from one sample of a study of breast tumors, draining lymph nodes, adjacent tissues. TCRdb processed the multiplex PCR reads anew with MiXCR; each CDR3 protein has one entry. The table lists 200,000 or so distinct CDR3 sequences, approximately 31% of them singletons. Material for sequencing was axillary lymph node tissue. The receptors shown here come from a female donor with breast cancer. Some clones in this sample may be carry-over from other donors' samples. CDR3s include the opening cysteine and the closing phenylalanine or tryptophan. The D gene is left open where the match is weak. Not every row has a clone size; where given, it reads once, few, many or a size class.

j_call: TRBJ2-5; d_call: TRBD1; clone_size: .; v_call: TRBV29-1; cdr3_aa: CSASGPGQGKETQHF; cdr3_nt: TGCAGTGCTAGTGGACCGGGACAGGGGAAGGAGACCCAGCACTTC
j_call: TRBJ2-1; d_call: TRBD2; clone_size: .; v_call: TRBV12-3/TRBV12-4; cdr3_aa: CASSPGLAGNYNEQFF; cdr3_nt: TGTGCCAGCAGCCCGGGACTAGCGGGGAACTACAATGAGCAGTTCTTC
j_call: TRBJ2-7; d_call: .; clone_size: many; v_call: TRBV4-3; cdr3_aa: CARSFPGKVRIYEQYF; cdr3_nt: TGCGCCAGGAGCTTTCCAGGTAAAGTTAGAATCTACGAGCAGTACTTC
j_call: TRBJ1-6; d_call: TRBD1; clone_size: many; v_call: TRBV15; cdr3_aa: CATSRDRTGGNSPLHF; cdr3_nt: TGTGCCACCAGCAGAGATCGGACAGGCGGTAATTCACCCCTCCACTTT
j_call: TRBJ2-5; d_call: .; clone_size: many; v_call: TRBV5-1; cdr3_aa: CASSWGSGETQYF; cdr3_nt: TGCGCCAGCAGCTGGGGGTCGGGGGAGACCCAGTACTTC
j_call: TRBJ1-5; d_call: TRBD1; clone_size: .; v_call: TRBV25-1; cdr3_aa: CASSASGQGAGQPQHF; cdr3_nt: TGTGCCAGCAGTGCTAGCGGACAGGGGGCGGGTCAGCCCCAGCATTTT
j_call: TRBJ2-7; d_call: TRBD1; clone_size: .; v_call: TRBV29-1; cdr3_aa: CSVEWLGQGAQDEQYF; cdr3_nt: TGCAGCGTTGAATGGCTGGGACAGGGGGCCCAGGACGAGCAGTACTTC
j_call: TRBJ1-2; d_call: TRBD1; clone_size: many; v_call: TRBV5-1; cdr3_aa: CASSLVRAGTGVNGYTF; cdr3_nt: TGCGCCAGCAGCTTGGTCAGAGCCGGGACAGGGGTTAATGGCTACACCTTC
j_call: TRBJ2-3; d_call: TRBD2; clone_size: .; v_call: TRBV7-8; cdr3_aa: CASSSPGTSGRPEQYF; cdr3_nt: TGTGCCAGCAGCTCCCCCGGGACTAGCGGGAGGCCTGAGCAGTATTTT
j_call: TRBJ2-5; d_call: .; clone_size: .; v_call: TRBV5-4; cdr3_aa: CASSSDLTTPGFQETQYF; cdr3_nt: TGTGCCAGCAGCTCAGATTTGACAACTCCGGGCTTCCAAGAGACCCAGTACTTC
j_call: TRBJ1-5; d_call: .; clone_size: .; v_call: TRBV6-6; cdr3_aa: CASSRDWGGNQPQHF; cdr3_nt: TGTGCCAGCAGTCGAGATTGGGGAGGCAATCAGCCCCAGCATTTT
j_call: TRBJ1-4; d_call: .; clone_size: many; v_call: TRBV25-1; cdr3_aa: CASRRGTGEEKLFF; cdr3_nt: TGTGCCAGTAGGCGGGGCACCGGGGAGGAAAAACTGTTTTTT
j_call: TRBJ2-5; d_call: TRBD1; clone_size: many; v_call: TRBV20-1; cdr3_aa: CSAYRDRGQETQYF; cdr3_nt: TGCAGTGCCTATAGGGACAGGGGGCAAGAGACCCAGTACTTC
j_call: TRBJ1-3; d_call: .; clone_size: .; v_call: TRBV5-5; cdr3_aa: CASTLGRGDVGF; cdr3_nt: TGTGCCAGCACCCTTGGGCGGGGGGACGTCGGCTTT
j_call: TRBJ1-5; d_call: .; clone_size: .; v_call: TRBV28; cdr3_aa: CAGSPPDRSQPQHF; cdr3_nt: TGTGCCGGCAGTCCTCCGGACAGAAGTCAGCCCCAGCATTTT
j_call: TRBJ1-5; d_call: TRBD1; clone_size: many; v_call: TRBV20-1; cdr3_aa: CSASPEGQGAAQPQHF; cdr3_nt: TGCAGTGCTAGCCCTGAGGGACAGGGGGCGGCTCAGCCCCAGCATTTT
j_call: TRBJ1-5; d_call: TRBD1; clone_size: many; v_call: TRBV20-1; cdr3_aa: CSASGQGRVNNQPQHF; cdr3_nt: TGCAGTGCTAGCGGACAGGGGAGGGTTAACAATCAGCCCCAGCATTTT
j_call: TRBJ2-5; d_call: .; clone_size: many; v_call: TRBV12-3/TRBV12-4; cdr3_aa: CASSLLSEGTQYF; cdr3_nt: TGTGCCAGCAGTTTACTCTCCGAAGGGACCCAGTACTTC
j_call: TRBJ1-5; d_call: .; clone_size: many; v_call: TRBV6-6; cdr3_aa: CASKRRDDTNQPQHF; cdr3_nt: TGTGCCAGCAAGCGTAGGGACGACACCAATCAGCCCCAGCATTTT
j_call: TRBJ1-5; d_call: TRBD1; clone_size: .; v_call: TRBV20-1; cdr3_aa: CSARDRETQHF; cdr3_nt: TGCAGTGCTAGGGACAGGGAGACCCAGCATTTT
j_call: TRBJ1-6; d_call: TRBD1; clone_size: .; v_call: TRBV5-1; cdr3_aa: CASSPGQGQNNSPLHF; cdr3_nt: TGTGCCAGCAGCCCGGGACAGGGACAGAATAATTCACCCCTCCACTTT
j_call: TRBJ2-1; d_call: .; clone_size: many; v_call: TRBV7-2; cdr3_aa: CASSPSPSSYNEQFF; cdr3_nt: TGTGCCAGCAGCCCTAGCCCCAGCTCCTACAATGAGCAGTTCTTC
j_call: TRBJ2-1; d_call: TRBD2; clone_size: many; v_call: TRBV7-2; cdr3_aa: CASSLDLAGAQDEQFF; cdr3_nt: TGTGCCAGCAGCTTAGATCTAGCGGGAGCCCAGGATGAGCAGTTCTTC